This passage covers 24 T cell receptor beta chains from one sample sequenced in a study of T cell repertoires in cytomegalovirus infection. MiXCR, applied by TCRdb to the reads, yields one record per CDR3 protein. Of about 63,000 distinct CDR3 sequences listed, 20% to 25% were seen once; the top ten hold roughly two thirds. These receptors' targets are unknown. The input for sequencing was CD8+ T cells from cultured PBMCs, taken from culture after CMV antigen stimulation. The receptors stem from a human donor in good health (CMV status not recorded). Some clones in this sample may be carry-over from other donors' samples.

This clonotype was detected a few times. This chain links TRBV2 with TRBJ2-7; 9 nucleotides line up with TRBD2. V was pared by 8 bases and J by 1 base, with 6 bases of the junction left unmatched. This CDR3 is 14 amino acids long. Germline V gene sequence: CDR1 SNHLY, CDR2 FYNNEI. The CDR3 is CASRMLAGSYEQYF. Here the CDR3 DNA reads TGTGCCAGCCGGATGCTAGCGGGGTCCTACGAGCAGTACTTC.

The rearrangement joins TRBV20-1 to TRBJ1-1; TRBD1 might be the D (5 bases). There are 17 residues in the CDR3. V shed 0 bases and J shed 5 bases, with 22 bases lying between them. The V gene's germline CDR1 is DFQATT and CDR2 SNEGSKA (reference sequence). Here the CDR3 reads CSARDLSGGGSWTEAFF. The CDR3 nucleotides read TGCAGTGCTAGAGATCTCTCGGGCGGGGGGTCCTGGACTGAAGCTTTCTTT.

This clonotype occurred a few times. The chain couples TRBV7-9 to TRBJ1-6, with TRBD1 as a possible D gene (5 bases). Trimming took off 5 bases at V and 0 bases at J, with 11 bases between the two ends. In germline, CDR1 is SEHNR, CDR2 FQNEAQ (reference sequence). This CDR3 comprises 16 residues. CDR3 loop: CASSVGDSSYNSPLHF. In DNA, the CDR3 is TGTGCCAGCAGCGTAGGGGATAGCTCCTATAATTCACCCCTCCACTTT.

The CDR3 loop is CASRRSGGPGNIQYF. The CDR3 nucleotides are TGTGCCAGCAGGCGAAGCGGGGGGCCGGGAAACATTCAGTACTTC. The chain employs TRBV27 and TRBJ2-4; 9 bases map to TRBD2. The V segment lost 6 bases and the J segment 6 bases; nucleotides outside the gene matches: 9. Germline CDR1 reads MNHEY; CDR2 reads SMNVEV (reference sequence). This CDR3 has 15 residues.

The chain is built from TRBV9 and TRBJ2-3; TRBD2 matches at 11 bases. This CDR3 spans 15 amino acids. Germline CDR1 reads SGDLS; CDR2 reads YYNGEE. The J segment lost 6 bases and the V segment lost 0 bases, leaving 3 bases of the junction unmatched. The CDR3 sequence: CASSVGLAGTDTQYF. As DNA, the CDR3 is TGTGCCAGCAGCGTAGGACTAGCGGGGACTGATACGCAGTATTTT.

The J gene is TRBJ1-4, the V gene TRBV11-2, with D hard to call. Germline CDR1 and CDR2: SGHAT and FQNNGV. V dropped 3 bases and J dropped 8 bases, with 4 bases sitting between them. This CDR3 region has 11 residues. CDR3: CASSFGEKLFF. Written as DNA, the CDR3 is TGTGCCAGCAGCTTTGGGGAAAAACTGTTTTTT.

The sample holds a few counts of this clonotype. This chain joins TRBV27 and TRBJ1-5; 7 bases match TRBD1. CDR1 is MNHEY, CDR2 SMNVEV, per germline (reference sequence). Trimming cost V 4 bases and J 4 bases; bases outside gene matches: 7. This CDR3 comprises 15 residues. CDR3 sequence: CASSYSGTENQPQHF. CDR3 sequence (DNA): TGTGCCAGCAGTTACTCCGGGACAGAGAATCAGCCCCAGCATTTT.

The CDR3 spells CASSRGTANTGELFF. CDR3 sequence (DNA): TGCGCCAGCAGCCGAGGGACGGCGAACACCGGGGAGCTGTTTTTT. This chain joins TRBV4-3 and TRBJ2-2; D is tentatively TRBD1 or TRBD2 (5 bases each). The germline gives CDR1 LGHNA, CDR2 YSLEER. Trimming cost V 4 bases and J 0 bases, with 9 bases left between them. The CDR3 is 15 amino acids.

The chain employs TRBV7-9 and TRBJ1-5; no definite D call. Germline CDR1 reads SEHNR; CDR2 reads FQNEAQ (reference sequence). There are 14 residues in the CDR3. The V end lost 7 bases, the J end lost 5 bases, and 15 bases lay between the germline ends. The CDR3, as DNA: TGTGCCAGCACCTCGTCGGGAGTGGATCAGCCCCAGCATTTT. It is translated as CASTSSGVDQPQHF.

The CDR3 DNA reads as TGTGCCAGCAGCTCTCCAGGGGCCTCCTCTGGAAACACCATATATTTT. This codes for CASSSPGASSGNTIYF. The V and J genes are TRBV7-6 and TRBJ1-3, with a tentative D call TRBD1 (6 bases). This CDR3 region has 16 residues. CDR1 is SGHVS, CDR2 FNYEAQ, per germline. The V end was cut by 4 bases, the J end by 0 bases, with 13 bases between.

This clonotype rates as medium-sized. This chain joins TRBV5-5 and TRBJ2-7; 8 nucleotides line up with TRBD1. The CDR3 extends over 15 amino acids. Germline CDR1 reads SGHKS; CDR2 reads YYEKEE (reference sequence). J was trimmed by 1 base and V by 0 bases; bases with no gene match: 3. The CDR3 sequence is CASSLETGDSYEQYF. Written as DNA, the CDR3 is TGTGCCAGCAGCTTGGAGACAGGGGATTCCTACGAGCAGTACTTC.

The chain is built from TRBV11-3 and TRBJ2-7; no reliable D call. The CDR3 sequence is 13 residues long. V lost 5 bases to trimming and J lost 5 bases, with 13 bases between them. Germline CDR1 SGHNT, CDR2 YENEEA. CDR3 nucleotide sequence: TGTGCCAGCAGCCCGCGTACGGGTGACGAGCAGTACTTC. It specifies CASSPRTGDEQYF.

In its sample, this clonotype was seen a few times. This chain links TRBV4-1 with TRBJ1-4, with 8 bases fitting TRBD1. CDR1 and CDR2 from the germline V gene are MGHRA and YSYEKL. The length of the CDR3 is 14 residues. J gave up 8 bases and V 4 bases, and 6 bases lay outside the gene matches. CDR3 nucleotides: TGCGCCAGCAGCCCTCCGGACAGGGAAGAAAAACTGTTTTTT. The encoded protein is CASSPPDREEKLFF.

There are many counts of this clonotype. This chain uses TRBV5-6 with TRBJ2-7, with 10 bases matching TRBD1. Germline values: CDR1 SGHDT, CDR2 YYEEEE. The V and J ends lost 5 bases and 4 bases, in that order; junction bases with no gene match: 9. The length of the CDR3 is 15 residues. Here the CDR3 reads CASRVTGTGVYEQYF. CDR3 sequence (DNA): TGTGCCAGCAGAGTAACCGGGACAGGGGTTTACGAGCAGTACTTC.

This clonotype was seen only a few times. V is TRBV7-9 and J is TRBJ1-2, with 9 bases that match TRBD1. The germline V gene encodes CDR1 SEHNR and CDR2 FQNEAQ (reference sequence). This CDR3 is built from 15 residues. With 3 bases clipped from V and 5 bases from J, the junction kept 7 bases outside the gene matches. CDR3 coding DNA: TGTGCCAGCAGCTTCACTCAAGGACAGGGGTATGGCTACACCTTC. Translated: CASSFTQGQGYGYTF. Supplemented by reference TRBV7-9 and TRBJ1-2, the full variable domain reads DTGVSQNPRHKITKRGQNVTFRCDPISEHNRLYWYRQTLGQGPEFLTYFQNEAQLEKSRLLSDRFSAERPKGSFSTLEIQRTEQGDSAMYLCASSFTQGQGYGYTFGSGTRLTVV.

This chain joins TRBV7-2 and TRBJ2-1; 11 bases line up with TRBD2. The germline V gene has CDR1 SGHTA and CDR2 FQGNSA. Trimming cost V 5 bases and J 7 bases; bases outside gene matches: 7. CDR3 length equals 15 residues. CDR3 sequence reads: CASSLSGGAGNEQFF. CDR3 coding DNA: TGTGCCAGCAGCCTTAGCGGGGGGGCTGGAAATGAGCAGTTCTTC.

This clonotype has only a few counts. The J gene is TRBJ2-7, the V gene TRBV4-3; 8 bases are shared with TRBD1. The V segment lost 5 bases and the J segment 5 bases; nucleotides outside the gene matches: 11. This CDR3 is built from 15 residues. The germline CDR1 and CDR2 sequences are LGHNA and YSLEER. The CDR3 sequence: CASSKIQGAVDEQYF. The CDR3 nucleotides read TGCGCCAGCAGCAAAATCCAGGGGGCAGTCGACGAGCAGTACTTC.

This clonotype was picked up a small number of times. The rearrangement joins TRBV27 to TRBJ1-1; weak D call: TRBD1 (5 bases). V was pared by 8 bases and J by 2 bases, with 15 bases between. The CDR3 runs 14 residues. Germline V gives CDR1 MNHEY, CDR2 SMNVEV (reference sequence). The chain's CDR3 is CASGIQGINTEAFF. The CDR3 DNA reads as TGTGCCAGCGGAATTCAGGGAATCAACACTGAAGCTTTCTTT.

This clonotype has only a few counts. The chain links TRBV6-2 or TRBV6-3 to TRBJ2-7; D is undetermined. Germline lookup yields CDR1 MNHEY and CDR2 SVGEGT. The V and J ends lost 4 bases and 4 bases respectively, with 5 bases between them. The CDR3 runs to 11 residues. The CDR3 loop reads CASSLRYEQYF. DNA of the CDR3: TGTGCCAGCAGTTTACGGTACGAGCAGTACTTC.

This clonotype was seen a handful of times. The rearrangement joins TRBV6-2 or TRBV6-3 to TRBJ1-1, with 7 bases matching TRBD1. The V and J ends lost 3 bases and 4 bases, in that order; junction bases with no gene match: 5. CDR1 is MNHEY, CDR2 SVGEGT, per germline. This CDR3 is 14 amino acids long. Written as DNA, the CDR3 is TGTGCCAGCAGTTATGAGGGGGCTAGCACTGAAGCTTTCTTT. It specifies CASSYEGASTEAFF.

The chain employs TRBV7-6 and TRBJ2-3; TRBD1 might be the D (5 bases). The CDR3 runs to 16 residues. V lost 2 bases and J 1 base, leaving 13 bases between the germline ends. CDR1 and CDR2 from the germline V gene are SGHVS and FNYEAQ. The CDR3: CASSLPRQGGTDTQYF. CDR3 nucleotides: TGTGCCAGCAGCTTACCCCGCCAAGGGGGCACAGATACGCAGTATTTT.

This clonotype was seen a few times. The V call is TRBV5-1, the J call TRBJ1-5; maybe TRBD1 (6 bases). The germline V gene has CDR1 SGHRS and CDR2 YFSETQ. CDR3 length equals 15 residues. Deletions cut 0 bases from V and 0 bases from J, with 7 bases between. CDR3 bases: TGCGCCAGCAGCTTGGAGGACAGTAGCAATCAGCCCCAGCATTTT. Its protein is CASSLEDSSNQPQHF.

This clonotype was counted between two and nine times. This chain joins TRBV7-2 and TRBJ1-5; possibly TRBD1 for D (6 bases). CDR3 length: 14 residues. V was trimmed by 6 bases and J by 3 bases, leaving 12 bases between them. Looked up from germline, CDR1 is SGHTA and CDR2 is FQGNSA. CDR3 in amino acids: CASSPGQHNQPQHF. CDR3 in DNA: TGTGCCAGCAGTCCCGGACAGCACAATCAGCCCCAGCATTTT.

The table lists this clonotype with many counts. The chain is built from TRBV7-2 and TRBJ1-5, with D unresolved. The germline gives CDR1 SGHTA, CDR2 FQGNSA. There are 12 residues in the CDR3. V lost 5 bases and J lost 4, with 6 bases in between. CDR3 sequence (DNA): TGTGCCAGCAGCCAACCGAATCAGCCCCAGCATTTT. It codes for CASSQPNQPQHF.